The clone carrying this T cell receptor beta chain appeared a few times. Combining a sample-barcoded 5' primer with a J-beta primer mix, a second PCR ran for roughly 6 to 12 cycles. Each CDR3 protein gets one entry after TCRdb re-called the 5' RACE reads with MiXCR. The top ten clones hold approximately 7.9% of a sample with about 1,500,000 distinct CDR3 sequences, 42% of them seen once. This sample is part of a study of blood T cells in healthy people across ages. Germline V gives CDR1 SQVTM, CDR2 ANQGSEA. The CDR3 consists of 14 residues. V lost 6 bases and J lost 3; bases outside the gene matches: 4.

Sequencing was carried out using blood. The rearrangement uses TRBV29-1 and TRBJ2-1; TRBD2 matches at 11 bases. The TCR comes from a woman under 30 in good health. The CDR3 here is CSVRLAGNYNEQFF. Here the CDR3 DNA reads TGCAGCGTCCGACTAGCGGGAAACTACAATGAGCAGTTCTTC.